This entry lists 28 T cell receptor beta chains sequenced from one sample in a study of T cell responses to AZD1222 COVID-19 vaccine. Generated by immunoSEQ multiplex PCR, the TCRdb table keeps only in-frame clones and is missing some. Among roughly 150,000 clones, approximately 89% were seen once, and the ten largest hold 2% to 2.5%. Sequences were derived from peripheral blood, sampled on day 0 of AZD1222 vaccination. These TCRs come from an adult in good health.

The rearrangement joins TRBV27 to TRBJ2-1; possibly TRBD2 for D (6 bases). Germline V CDR1 and CDR2: MNHEY, SMNVEV (reference sequence). This CDR3 spans 13 amino acids. The CDR3 DNA sequence: TGTCGGACATGGGGCGGGGTCTACAATGAGCAGTTCTTC. It yields the protein CRTWGGVYNEQFF.

The rearrangement uses TRBV6-6 and TRBJ1-2; D might be TRBD1 (6 bases). Trimming stripped 4 bases from V and 6 bases from J, with 18 bases between. This CDR3 has 15 residues. The germline CDR1 and CDR2 sequences are MNHNY and SVGAGI (reference sequence). The CDR3 region is CASSSLATGIHGYTF. The CDR3 DNA sequence: TGTGCCAGCAGTTCCCTCGCTACAGGGATTCATGGCTACACCTTC.

A single count supports this clone. This rearrangement joins TRBV24-1 to TRBJ2-2; 13 bases map to TRBD2. Germline loops: CDR1 KGHDR, CDR2 SFDVKD. V was clipped by 4 bases and J by 4 bases; unmatched bases: 11. The CDR3 has 19 amino acids. CDR3 coding DNA: TGTGCCACCAGTGACGCTCGACTAGCGGGAGGACGTGGCACCGGGGAGCTGTTTTTT. Encoded protein: CATSDARLAGGRGTGELFF.

The chain combines TRBV28 with TRBJ2-3; D possibly matches TRBD1 or TRBD2 (5 bases each). The CDR3 covers 15 residues. Germline-derived CDR1 and CDR2 are MDHEN and SYDVKM. V dropped 5 bases and J dropped 4 bases, with 16 bases sitting between them. CDR3 loop: CASSIPEGRSDTQYF. The CDR3 DNA sequence: TGTGCCAGCAGTATCCCCGAGGGGAGATCAGATACGCAGTATTTT.

The J gene is TRBJ1-2, the V gene TRBV12-3 or TRBV12-4, with 7 nucleotides matching TRBD1. V trimming: 6 bases; J trimming: 2 bases; junction bases outside the gene matches: 3. The CDR3 runs to 13 residues. The DNA for the CDR3 is TGTGCCAGCAGACTACAGGGGAACTATGGCTACACCTTC. Its protein is CASRLQGNYGYTF.

Concerning this clone: Germline and junction disagree at one end, which may indicate a read error. The chain couples TRBV7-7 to TRBJ2-3; TRBD1 is a possible D gene (5 bases). The CDR3 sequence is 15 residues long. The germline CDR1 and CDR2 sequences are SSHAT and FNYEAQ (reference sequence). CDR3 sequence (DNA): TGTGCTAGCAGCTTAAGTGCAGGGATTACAGATACGCAGTATTTT. Protein product: CASSLSAGITDTQYF.

The genes are TRBV7-9 and TRBJ1-1, with D possibly matching TRBD1 (5 bases). The germline V gene has CDR1 SEHNR and CDR2 FQNEAQ (reference sequence). Trimming took off 1 base at V and 5 bases at J, with 14 bases between the two ends. The CDR3 loop spans 15 amino acids. The DNA for the CDR3 is TGTGCCAGCAGCTTAGTCGTGGGGCTAGGGACTGAAGCTTTCTTT. This gives the protein CASSLVVGLGTEAFF. The entire variable domain, with the rest obtained from reference TRBV7-9 and TRBJ1-1, is as follows: DTGVSQNPRHKITKRGQNVTFRCDPISEHNRLYWYRQTLGQGPEFLTYFQNEAQLEKSRLLSDRFSAERPKGSFSTLEIQRTEQGDSAMYLCASSLVVGLGTEAFFGQGTRLTVV.

This chain uses TRBV5-4 with TRBJ1-2, with D maybe TRBD1 (5 bases). Trimming shortened V by 7 bases and J by 9 bases, and 13 bases separated the two germline ends. CDR1 is SGHNT, CDR2 YYREEE, per germline (reference sequence). This CDR3 region has 11 residues. CDR3 nucleotides: TGTGCCAGCGGACCCAGGGCGAGCTACACCTTC. The encoded protein is CASGPRASYTF.

The gene calls are TRBV19 and TRBJ2-5, with 7 bases matching TRBD1. The V gene end was trimmed by 5 bases and the J gene end by 5 bases; junction bases not matched to a gene: 11. Germline CDR1 and CDR2: LNHDA and SQIVND (reference sequence). The CDR3 is made up of 15 amino acids. CDR3 sequence reads: CASSFSPQGWETQYF. The CDR3 nucleotides are TGTGCCAGTAGTTTCTCCCCACAGGGGTGGGAGACCCAGTACTTC.

This sequence joins TRBV19 and TRBJ1-1, with D maybe TRBD1 (5 bases). CDR3 length equals 14 residues. The germline V and J ends were trimmed by 4 bases and 1 base, with 10 bases remaining between them. Germline V CDR1 and CDR2: LNHDA, SQIVND (reference sequence). The CDR3 is CASSTTVRNTEAFF. CDR3 coding DNA: TGTGCCAGTAGTACGACAGTGCGGAACACTGAAGCTTTCTTT. Full variable domain (remainder filled in from reference TRBV19 and TRBJ1-1): DGGITQSPKYLFRKEGQNVTLSCEQNLNHDAMYWYRQDPGQGLRLIYYSQIVNDFQKGDIAEGYSVSREKKESFPLTVTSAQKNPTAFYLCASSTTVRNTEAFFGQGTRLTVV.

The V call is TRBV11-3, the J call TRBJ1-6, with 9 bases identical to TRBD1. V lost 10 bases to trimming and J lost 14 bases; unmatched junction nucleotides: 9. This CDR3 has 12 residues. From germline, CDR1 is SGHNT and CDR2 YENEEA. The CDR3 DNA reads as TGTGCCACAGGAGGGGGACAGGGCACCCTCCACTTT. Residues: CATGGGQGTLHF.

This chain connects TRBV11-2 to TRBJ1-2; TRBD1 might be the D (6 bases). The CDR3 runs 14 residues. Germline V gene sequence: CDR1 SGHAT, CDR2 FQNNGV. With 3 bases removed from V and 2 bases from J, the gap between germline ends came to 10 bases. The CDR3 loop reads CASSLGGGNYGYTF. Here the CDR3 DNA reads TGTGCCAGCAGCTTGGGAGGGGGGAACTATGGCTACACCTTC. Filled out from reference TRBV11-2 and TRBJ1-2, the complete variable domain reads EAGVAQSPRYKIIEKRQSVAFWCNPISGHATLYWYQQILGQGPKLLIQFQNNGVVDDSQLPKDRFSAERLKGVDSTLKIQPAKLEDSAVYLCASSLGGGNYGYTFGSGTRLTVV.

The chain combines TRBV6-5 with TRBJ1-2; D possibly corresponds to TRBD1 (6 bases). Germline V gives CDR1 MNHEY, CDR2 SVGAGI. The CDR3 has 12 amino acids. Trimming cost V 4 bases and J 5 bases, with 8 bases left between them. CDR3 DNA: TGTGCCAGCAGTTGGACAGAATATGGCTACACCTTC. Its protein product is CASSWTEYGYTF.

This chain uses TRBV9 with TRBJ1-1; D perhaps matches TRBD1 (6 bases). The germline V and J ends were trimmed by 3 bases and 6 bases, with 15 bases remaining between them. CDR3 length equals 14 residues. CDR1 is SGDLS and CDR2 is YYNGEE in the germline V gene. The CDR3 coding sequence is TGTGCCAGCAGCGAGGTGGGGGCCTGGTCTGAAGCTTTCTTT. Translating gives CASSEVGAWSEAFF.

The chain has TRBV7-9 and TRBJ1-1; D gene ambiguous. CDR3 length: 11 amino acids. V lost 7 bases, J lost 8 bases, and 11 bases lay in between. In germline, CDR1 is SEHNR, CDR2 FQNEAQ (reference sequence). CDR3 sequence reads: CASTPGLEAFF. The CDR3 DNA reads TGTGCCAGCACCCCAGGACTAGAAGCTTTCTTT.

This clone was picked up one time. As DNA, the CDR3 is TGTGCCAGCAGCTTAGGTTCGGGGTATCATGGCGATGAGCAGTTCTTC. Amino acids: CASSLGSGYHGDEQFF. J is TRBJ2-1 and V is TRBV11-3; TRBD2 might be the D (5 bases). CDR3 length equals 16 residues. CDR1 is SGHNT and CDR2 is YENEEA in the germline V gene. With 1 base removed from V and 8 bases from J, the gap between germline ends came to 18 bases.

The chain uses TRBV4-3 and TRBJ2-7; 8 positions match TRBD1. The CDR3 is 15 amino acids. Germline V lookup: CDR1 LGHNA, CDR2 YSLEER. Trimming cost V 0 bases and J 3 bases; bases outside gene matches: 4. CDR3 sequence reads: CASSQEVTGGYEQYF. The CDR3 DNA is TGCGCCAGCAGCCAAGAAGTCACAGGGGGCTACGAGCAGTACTTC.

The table lists this clone with a few counts. The chain joins TRBV5-5 to TRBJ1-2; D is perhaps TRBD1 (5 bases). V dropped 0 bases and J dropped 2 bases, with 8 bases sitting between them. Germline V gene lookup returns CDR1 SGHKS and CDR2 YYEKEE (reference sequence). The CDR3 has 14 amino acids. The CDR3 sequence: CASSLEGINYGYTF. The CDR3 region has the DNA TGTGCCAGCAGCTTGGAGGGGATCAACTATGGCTACACCTTC.

This clone came up once. The J gene is TRBJ1-1, the V gene TRBV7-9; 7 positions match TRBD1. The CDR3 has 15 residues. The germline V gene has CDR1 SEHNR and CDR2 FQNEAQ (reference sequence). The V gene end was trimmed by 3 bases and the J gene end by 3 bases; junction bases not matched to a gene: 7. The DNA of the CDR3 is TGTGCCAGCAGCTTGACAGGGCTCGACGACACTGAAGCTTTCTTT. Translating it yields CASSLTGLDDTEAFF.

This clone is a singleton in its sample. The chain uses TRBV28 and TRBJ2-7; D might be TRBD1 (5 bases). CDR3 length: 12 residues. V lost 6 bases and J lost 4, with 10 bases in between. Germline V gene data show CDR1 as MDHEN and CDR2 as SYDVKM. The CDR3, as DNA: TGTGCCAGCAGCCCAGGGCCTTACGAGCAGTACTTC. Encoded protein: CASSPGPYEQYF.

The chain joins TRBV7-8 to TRBJ2-1, with 7 positions matching TRBD2. The CDR3 length is 16 residues. V dropped 4 bases and J dropped 6; count of bases not matched to a gene: 12. Germline V gene sequence: CDR1 SGHVS, CDR2 FQNEAQ. The CDR3 sequence: CASSSVAGGSVNEQFF. Here the CDR3 DNA reads TGTGCCAGCAGCTCCGTAGCGGGCGGGAGTGTCAATGAGCAGTTCTTC.

The rearrangement links TRBV7-2 to TRBJ2-7; D ambiguous. The CDR3 runs 12 residues. V lost 4 bases to trimming and J lost 5 bases, with 9 bases between them. CDR1 and CDR2 from the germline V gene are SGHTA and FQGNSA. Here the CDR3 DNA reads TGTGCCAGCAGCTCCTACTTGGACGAGCAGTACTTC. Protein product: CASSSYLDEQYF.

The gene calls are TRBV7-2 and TRBJ2-7, with D perhaps matching TRBD1 or TRBD2 (5 bases each). Germline V lookup: CDR1 SGHTA, CDR2 FQGNSA. The V end lost 7 bases, the J end lost 2 bases, and 15 bases lay between the germline ends. This CDR3 has 14 residues. For the CDR3, the DNA is TGTGCCAGCACCCTCGGGCAGGGACCCTACGAGCAGTACTTC. Translating gives CASTLGQGPYEQYF.

The J gene is TRBJ2-3, the V gene TRBV28; the D gene is possibly TRBD1 (6 bases). V was pared by 6 bases and J by 6 bases, with 19 bases between. From germline, CDR1 is MDHEN and CDR2 SYDVKM. The CDR3 totals 15 residues. CDR3 protein: CASSLQGFHLDTQYF. In DNA form, the CDR3 reads TGTGCCAGCAGCCTCCAGGGGTTCCACTTGGATACGCAGTATTTT.

V gene TRBV7-8 combines with J gene TRBJ1-4; the D is unclear. This CDR3 has 16 residues. V lost 5 bases and J lost 0, with 13 bases in between. From germline, CDR1 is SGHVS and CDR2 FQNEAQ. In DNA form, the CDR3 reads TGTGCCAGCAGCCCACTACTCGGTACAACTAATGAAAAACTGTTTTTT. Its translation is CASSPLLGTTNEKLFF.

The chain combines TRBV6-5 with TRBJ2-7; possible D gene TRBD2, 5 bases. The CDR3 loop spans 16 amino acids. CDR1 and CDR2 from the germline V gene are MNHEY and SVGAGI. Trimming cost V 0 bases and J 3 bases, with 15 bases left between them. The CDR3 nucleotides are TGTGCCAGCAGTTACTCGAGACTACCTACTTTCTACGAGCAGTACTTC. As protein: CASSYSRLPTFYEQYF.

The chain has TRBV19 and TRBJ2-3; D possibly corresponds to TRBD1 (6 bases). V lost 3 bases and J 11 bases, leaving 18 bases between the germline ends. This CDR3 has 14 residues. CDR1 LNHDA and CDR2 SQIVND come from the germline V gene (reference sequence). The CDR3 region is CASSISRGSNEQYF. For the CDR3, the DNA is TGTGCCAGTAGTATCAGCAGGGGCTCAAATGAGCAGTATTTT.

This CDR3 is CAIGGQGGSGEQYF. The CDR3 nucleotides are TGTGCCATCGGTGGACAGGGTGGAAGTGGCGAGCAGTACTTC. V gene TRBV10-3 combines with J gene TRBJ2-7, with 8 bases fitting TRBD1. V dropped 8 bases and J dropped 6; count of bases not matched to a gene: 12. The V gene's germline CDR1 is ENHRY and CDR2 SYGVKD. The CDR3 has 14 residues.